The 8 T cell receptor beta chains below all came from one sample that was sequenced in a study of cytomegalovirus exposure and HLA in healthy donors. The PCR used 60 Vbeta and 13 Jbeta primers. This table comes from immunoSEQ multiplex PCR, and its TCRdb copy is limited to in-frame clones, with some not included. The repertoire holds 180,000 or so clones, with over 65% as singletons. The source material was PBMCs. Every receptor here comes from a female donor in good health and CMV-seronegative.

CDR3: CASSSRDRLNEQFF. CDR3 nucleotide sequence: TGTGCCAGCAGTTCGAGGGACAGACTTAATGAGCAGTTCTTC. The chain carries TRBV2 and TRBJ2-1; 7 bases map to TRBD1. Germline V CDR1 and CDR2: SNHLY, FYNNEI. Losses at the gene ends were 5 bases for V and 7 bases for J; bases not matched to a gene: 8. The CDR3 is 14 residues long.

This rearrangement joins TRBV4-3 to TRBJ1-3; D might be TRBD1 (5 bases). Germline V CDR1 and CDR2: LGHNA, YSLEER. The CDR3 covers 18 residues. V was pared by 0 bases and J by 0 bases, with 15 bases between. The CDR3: CASSQELGRGSSGNTIYF. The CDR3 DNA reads TGCGCCAGCAGCCAAGAATTGGGAAGGGGTAGCTCTGGAAACACCATATATTTT.

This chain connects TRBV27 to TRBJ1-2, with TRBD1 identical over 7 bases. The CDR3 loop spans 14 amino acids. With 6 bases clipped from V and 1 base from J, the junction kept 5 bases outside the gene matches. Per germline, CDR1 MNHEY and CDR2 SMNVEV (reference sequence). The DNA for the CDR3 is TGTGCCAGCAGCCCAGGGGGTTTTAACTATGGCTACACCTTC. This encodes CASSPGGFNYGYTF.

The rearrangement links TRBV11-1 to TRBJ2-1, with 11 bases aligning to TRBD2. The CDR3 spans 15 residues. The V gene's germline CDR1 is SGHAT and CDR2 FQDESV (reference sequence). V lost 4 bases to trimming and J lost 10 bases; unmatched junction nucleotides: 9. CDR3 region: CASSSLAGGPREQFF. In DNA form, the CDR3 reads TGTGCCAGCAGCTCCCTAGCGGGAGGACCTAGGGAGCAGTTCTTC.

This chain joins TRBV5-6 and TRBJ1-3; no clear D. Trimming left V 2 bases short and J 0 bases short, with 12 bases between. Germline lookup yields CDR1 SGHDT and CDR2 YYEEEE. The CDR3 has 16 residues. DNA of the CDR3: TGTGCCAGCAGCTTCGGAGCTGGCGGCTCTGGAAACACCATATATTTT. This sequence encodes CASSFGAGGSGNTIYF.

Written as DNA, the CDR3 is TGTGCCAGCAGCTTATTAGAGGGGGCTGAAGCTTTCTTT. As protein: CASSLLEGAEAFF. V and J are TRBV7-3 and TRBJ1-1; possible D gene TRBD1, 6 bases. The CDR3 has 13 residues. The germline V gene has CDR1 SGHTA and CDR2 FQGTGA. V was shortened by 2 bases and J by 6 bases, with 10 bases between the two germline ends.

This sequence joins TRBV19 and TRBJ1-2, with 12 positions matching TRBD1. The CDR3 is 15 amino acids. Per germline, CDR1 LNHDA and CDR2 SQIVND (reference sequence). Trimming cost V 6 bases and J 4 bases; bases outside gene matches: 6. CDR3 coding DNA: TGTGCCAGTAGCAATCCGGGACAGGGGGCCTATGGCTACACCTTC. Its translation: CASSNPGQGAYGYTF.

The CDR3 DNA follows: TGTGCCAGCAAGGGTTTAGCGGGAGGATACAATGAGCAGTTCTTC. It codes for CASKGLAGGYNEQFF. V usage is TRBV5-4 and J usage is TRBJ2-1; 10 bases align to TRBD2. V dropped 6 bases and J dropped 4; count of bases not matched to a gene: 7. The CDR3 contains 15 residues. Germline V lookup: CDR1 SGHNT, CDR2 YYREEE (reference sequence).